These 32 T cell receptor beta chains share one sample of origin, sequenced in a study of cytomegalovirus exposure and HLA in healthy donors. The PCR was carried out with 60 Vbeta primers and 13 Jbeta primers. Here immunoSEQ multiplex PCR was the method, and the copy in TCRdb shows in-frame clones only, minus some. The sample includes about 180,000 clones, over 70% seen only once; the top ten take around 1.5%. Sequenced sample: PBMCs. The source is a man aged 18 to 29 in good health and CMV-seronegative.

This clone was recorded only once. This chain uses TRBV4-1 with TRBJ1-5; D gene uncertain. CDR3 length: 16 residues. Trimming left V 0 bases short and J 1 base short, with 10 bases between. Germline CDR1 MGHRA, CDR2 YSYEKL. The CDR3 here is CASSQDVFGSNQPQHF. In DNA form, the CDR3 reads TGCGCCAGCAGCCAAGATGTATTCGGGAGCAATCAGCCCCAGCATTTT.

Only a few counts were recorded for this clone. The chain combines TRBV7-2 with TRBJ2-2; D perhaps matches TRBD1 (6 bases). Germline CDR1 reads SGHTA; CDR2 reads FQGNSA. The CDR3 contains 14 residues. V was pared by 6 bases and J by 1 base, with 9 bases between. The CDR3 DNA sequence: TGTGCCAGCAGGGCGACAGGGAACACCGGGGAGCTGTTTTTT. It encodes CASRATGNTGELFF. Together with reference TRBV7-2 and TRBJ2-2, the CDR3 gives the full variable domain: GAGVSQSPSNKVTEKGKDVELRCDPISGHTALYWYRQSLGQGLEFLIYFQGNSAPDKSGLPSDRFSAERTGGSVSTLTIQRTQQEDSAVYLCASRATGNTGELFFGEGSRLTVL.

This chain uses TRBV10-3 with TRBJ2-1; 12 bases line up with TRBD2. The CDR3 is made up of 16 amino acids. The germline gives CDR1 ENHRY, CDR2 SYGVKD. The junction had 3 bases not matched to a gene; V was cut back by 2 bases and J by 4 bases. CDR3 protein: CAISEMLAGGYNEQFF. CDR3 in DNA: TGTGCCATCAGTGAGATGCTAGCGGGAGGGTACAATGAGCAGTTCTTC.

This clone was observed once. The CDR3 DNA sequence: TGTGCCAGCAGCTTAGCGCCGCTATATGGCTACACCTTC. It yields the protein CASSLAPLYGYTF. The chain has TRBV7-8 and TRBJ1-2; D ambiguous. CDR3 length equals 13 residues. Germline V gene data show CDR1 as SGHVS and CDR2 as FQNEAQ. V lost 0 bases, J lost 5 bases, and 7 bases lay in between. Full variable domain (missing parts from reference TRBV7-8 and TRBJ1-2): GAGVSQSPRYKVAKRGQDVALRCDPISGHVSLFWYQQALGQGPEFLTYFQNEAQLDKSGLPSDRFFAERPEGSVSTLKIQRTQQEDSAVYLCASSLAPLYGYTFGSGTRLTVV.

This rearrangement joins TRBV6-5 to TRBJ2-7; 7 positions agree with TRBD1. The CDR3 has 14 residues. V was clipped by 5 bases and J by 3 bases; unmatched bases: 7. Germline CDR1 reads MNHEY; CDR2 reads SVGAGI. The CDR3 reads CASSAWDSHYEQYF. The CDR3, as DNA: TGTGCCAGCAGTGCGTGGGACAGCCACTACGAGCAGTACTTC.

This sequence joins TRBV7-9 and TRBJ2-3; D is unresolved. The V and J ends lost 5 bases and 6 bases respectively, with 9 bases between them. Germline V lookup: CDR1 SEHNR, CDR2 FQNEAQ (reference sequence). The CDR3 runs 12 residues. CDR3 in DNA: TGTGCCAGCAGCGGAACGGGTGATACGCAGTATTTT. This gives the protein CASSGTGDTQYF.

The CDR3 region is CASSLSIGTGTYEQYF. CDR3 DNA: TGTGCCAGCAGTTTGTCAATCGGGACAGGCACCTACGAGCAGTACTTC. The chain uses TRBV27 and TRBJ2-5; 8 bases align to TRBD1. The end of the DNA is better explained by TRBJ2-7, so the J call may be wrong. The germline CDR1 and CDR2 sequences are MNHEY and SMNVEV (reference sequence). This CDR3 spans 16 amino acids.

The genes are TRBV5-1 and TRBJ2-5, with TRBD2 identical over 10 bases. The closer fit of TRBJ2-7 to the DNA end suggests the J call may be wrong. CDR3 length: 15 amino acids. Germline V gene data show CDR1 as SGHRS and CDR2 as YFSETQ. CDR3 loop: CASSTPSGRNYEQYF. As DNA, the CDR3 is TGCGCCAGCAGCACCCCTAGCGGGAGAAACTACGAGCAGTACTTC.

V and J are TRBV7-2 and TRBJ2-5; TRBD2 matches at 12 bases. Unmatched junction bases numbered 8, after V lost 5 bases and J lost 4 bases. Germline values: CDR1 SGHTA, CDR2 FQGNSA. This CDR3 is 16 amino acids long. The chain's CDR3 is CASSAPSGGVLETQYF. CDR3 DNA: TGTGCCAGCAGCGCCCCTAGCGGGGGGGTTTTAGAGACCCAGTACTTC.

This clone showed up just a few times. The chain carries TRBV4-3 and TRBJ1-1; D is uncertain. Between the trimmed V and J ends, which lost 0 bases and 4 bases, there was a span of 12 bases. The germline V gene encodes CDR1 LGHNA and CDR2 YSLEER. The CDR3 loop spans 15 amino acids. The CDR3 reads CASSQDGGVGTEAFF. The CDR3 nucleotides read TGCGCCAGCAGCCAAGATGGCGGGGTGGGCACTGAAGCTTTCTTT.

The chain carries TRBV4-3 and TRBJ1-1; possible D gene TRBD1, 5 bases. This CDR3 has 13 amino acids. Trimming took off 8 bases at V and 1 base at J, with 11 bases between the two ends. Per germline, CDR1 LGHNA and CDR2 YSLEER. CDR3 protein: CASSRQGNTEAFF. CDR3 nucleotide sequence: TGCGCCAGCTCCCGTCAGGGGAACACTGAAGCTTTCTTT.

The chain carries TRBV6-6 and TRBJ1-1, with 7 positions matching TRBD1. After removal of 5 bases from V and 8 bases from J, the junction contained 5 bases not matched to a gene. Germline V gene data show CDR1 as MNHNY and CDR2 as SVGAGI (reference sequence). The CDR3 covers 12 residues. The CDR3 reads CASSPPQGEAFF. CDR3 coding DNA: TGTGCCAGCAGTCCACCACAGGGGGAAGCTTTCTTT.

CDR3 DNA sequence: TGTGCCAGCAGTTTACGGAGCTCTGGGGCCAACGTCCTGACTTTC. Its translation is CASSLRSSGANVLTF. V usage is TRBV27 and J usage is TRBJ2-6; D unresolved. From germline, CDR1 is MNHEY and CDR2 SMNVEV (reference sequence). The CDR3 has 15 amino acids. V was trimmed by 2 bases and J by 0 bases, leaving 5 bases between them.

The V gene is TRBV7-2, the J gene TRBJ1-2, with D possibly TRBD1 on 6 matching bases. Germline CDR1 is SGHTA and CDR2 is FQGNSA. The CDR3 has 15 residues. Trimming took off 5 bases at V and 0 bases at J, with 13 bases between the two ends. The CDR3 here is CASSLPRTANYGYTF. Written as DNA, the CDR3 is TGTGCCAGCAGCCTACCGCGGACAGCTAACTATGGCTACACCTTC. Full variable domain (remainder filled in from reference TRBV7-2 and TRBJ1-2): GAGVSQSPSNKVTEKGKDVELRCDPISGHTALYWYRQSLGQGLEFLIYFQGNSAPDKSGLPSDRFSAERTGGSVSTLTIQRTQQEDSAVYLCASSLPRTANYGYTFGSGTRLTVV.

This clone was found a few times. The gene calls are TRBV5-1 and TRBJ2-1; 10 nucleotides align to TRBD2. The length of the CDR3 is 15 residues. CDR1 is SGHRS and CDR2 is YFSETQ in the germline V gene. The J segment lost 2 bases and the V segment lost 5 bases, leaving 4 bases of the junction unmatched. CDR3 sequence reads: CASRKAGGPYNEQFF. The DNA of the CDR3 is TGCGCCAGCAGGAAAGCGGGGGGGCCCTACAATGAGCAGTTCTTC.

The V call is TRBV7-9, the J call TRBJ2-5; TRBD1 is a possible D gene (6 bases). Trimming pared 1 base from V and 3 bases from J, leaving 15 bases between. CDR1 is SEHNR, CDR2 FQNEAQ, per germline (reference sequence). This CDR3 has 16 amino acids. The DNA of the CDR3 is TGTGCCAGCAGCTTAGGTGCCCTGGACAGAAAAGAGACCCAGTACTTC. It specifies CASSLGALDRKETQYF.

The chain is built from TRBV18 and TRBJ2-7; 13 bases are shared with TRBD2. V gave up 6 bases and J gave up 4 bases; unmatched junction bases: 21. The germline gives CDR1 KGHSH, CDR2 LQKENI. This CDR3 is 20 amino acids long. CDR3 nucleotides: TGTGCCAGCTCCGACCGTGGGCGACTAGCGGGAGGAAGGGCCATATACGAGCAGTACTTC. Translated: CASSDRGRLAGGRAIYEQYF.

V usage is TRBV7-6 and J usage is TRBJ1-4; D unresolved. Trimming stripped 5 bases from V and 6 bases from J, with 7 bases between. The germline V gene has CDR1 SGHVS and CDR2 FNYEAQ. The CDR3 length is 12 residues. The CDR3: CASSALDEKLFF. DNA for the CDR3: TGTGCCAGCAGCGCACTGGATGAAAAACTGTTTTTT.

The chain joins TRBV25-1 to TRBJ2-1; D is unclear. The CDR3 runs 13 residues. Germline V gene lookup returns CDR1 MGHDK and CDR2 SYGVNS. Trimming pared 7 bases from V and 6 bases from J, leaving 13 bases between. CDR3 DNA sequence: TGTGCCAGCACTGGTCGTTTTAGCAATGAGCAGTTCTTC. Protein product: CASTGRFSNEQFF. Supplemented by reference TRBV25-1 and TRBJ2-1, the full variable domain reads EADIYQTPRYLVIGTGKKITLECSQTMGHDKMYWYQQDPGMELHLIHYSYGVNSTEKGDLSSESTVSRIRTEHFPLTLESARPSHTSQYLCASTGRFSNEQFFGPGTRLTVL.

V is TRBV25-1 and J is TRBJ2-7; 10 bases are a match to TRBD1. Per germline, CDR1 MGHDK and CDR2 SYGVNS. This CDR3 has 15 amino acids. Germline trimming cut 4 bases from V and 6 bases from J; bases unmatched to any gene: 9. CDR3 DNA: TGTGCCAGCAGTGGGGGGGTTAGGACAGGGGGCGAGCAGTACTTC. Translating it yields CASSGGVRTGGEQYF.

V is TRBV7-9 and J is TRBJ1-2; perhaps TRBD1 as D (6 bases). The CDR3 loop spans 13 amino acids. With 8 bases removed from V and 6 bases from J, the gap between germline ends came to 16 bases. Germline V gene data show CDR1 as SEHNR and CDR2 as FQNEAQ (reference sequence). For the CDR3, the DNA is TGTGCCAGCCCTGGGGGCGATGGGAATGGCTACACCTTC. Protein sequence: CASPGGDGNGYTF.

A few counts support this clone. V is TRBV7-2 and J is TRBJ1-4; 12 bases fit TRBD1. CDR3 length equals 17 residues. Trimming removed 2 bases from V and 7 bases from J; junction bases left unmatched: 8. Germline V lookup: CDR1 SGHTA, CDR2 FQGNSA. CDR3 DNA sequence: TGTGCCAGCAGCTTACTAGGGACAGGGGGCATTGGTGAAAAACTGTTTTTT. This codes for CASSLLGTGGIGEKLFF.

The chain employs TRBV6-1 and TRBJ2-3; tentative D call: TRBD2 (6 bases). The V and J ends lost 3 bases and 6 bases respectively, with 13 bases between them. Germline V gene data show CDR1 as MNHNS and CDR2 as SASEGT. CDR3 length: 14 amino acids. The CDR3 reads CASSEILATDTQYF. The CDR3 DNA sequence: TGTGCCAGCAGTGAGATCCTAGCGACCGATACGCAGTATTTT.

This clone has just a few counts. The DNA of the CDR3 is TGTGCCAGTAGTATAGTGGGGGGAGGGCCTCACAATGAGCAGTTCTTC. Translated, it gives CASSIVGGGPHNEQFF. The V call is TRBV19, the J call TRBJ2-1, with 7 bases lining up with TRBD2. The CDR3 covers 16 residues. J lost 5 bases, V lost 1 base, and 8 bases had no gene match. Germline lookup yields CDR1 LNHDA and CDR2 SQIVND (reference sequence). The full variable domain, its missing parts supplied by reference TRBV19 and TRBJ2-1, is DGGITQSPKYLFRKEGQNVTLSCEQNLNHDAMYWYRQDPGQGLRLIYYSQIVNDFQKGDIAEGYSVSREKKESFPLTVTSAQKNPTAFYLCASSIVGGGPHNEQFFGPGTRLTVL.

Concerning this clone itself: Other DNA sequences from this sample encode an identical CDR3 as well. The chain employs TRBV7-9 and TRBJ1-5, with unresolved D. Deletions cut 1 base from V and 3 bases from J, with 7 bases between. The CDR3 has 14 amino acids. Germline V gives CDR1 SEHNR, CDR2 FQNEAQ (reference sequence). The DNA for the CDR3 is TGTGCCAGCAGCTTAGGGCAGTCCAATCAGCCCCAGCATTTT. Amino acid sequence: CASSLGQSNQPQHF.

The chain joins TRBV9 to TRBJ2-5; 11 nucleotides line up with TRBD1. Per germline, CDR1 SGDLS and CDR2 YYNGEE. CDR3 length equals 15 residues. The V segment lost 6 bases and the J segment 2 bases; nucleotides outside the gene matches: 6. The CDR3 coding sequence is TGTGCCAGCAACGGACAGGGGGCAGGGCAAGAGACCCAGTACTTC. Translating it yields CASNGQGAGQETQYF.

V and J are TRBV2 and TRBJ2-3; D possibly corresponds to TRBD1 (5 bases). This CDR3 has 19 amino acids. Germline V gene data show CDR1 as SNHLY and CDR2 as FYNNEI. The V gene lost 3 bases and the J gene lost 2 bases, with 24 bases spanning the gap. CDR3 region: CASSDLGRLSAALTDTQYF. In DNA form, the CDR3 reads TGTGCCAGCAGTGATTTGGGGCGACTTTCCGCAGCCCTCACAGATACGCAGTATTTT.

The rearrangement links TRBV2 to TRBJ2-1; 7 bases map to TRBD1. Per germline, CDR1 SNHLY and CDR2 FYNNEI. The V segment lost 6 bases and the J segment 2 bases; nucleotides outside the gene matches: 7. The length of the CDR3 is 15 residues. The CDR3 DNA follows: TGTGCCAGCAGCAGTGACAGGGCCCCCTACAATGAGCAGTTCTTC. It specifies CASSSDRAPYNEQFF.

This clone has a single count. The V gene is TRBV7-9, the J gene TRBJ1-1; D is unclear. The V gene's germline CDR1 is SEHNR and CDR2 FQNEAQ (reference sequence). The CDR3 covers 13 residues. With 1 base removed from V and 3 bases from J, the gap between germline ends came to 6 bases. For the CDR3, the DNA is TGTGCCAGCAGCTTAGATCAGGACACTGAAGCTTTCTTT. It specifies CASSLDQDTEAFF.

Notes on this clone: Other DNA sequences in the sample encode the same CDR3. This chain links TRBV7-2 with TRBJ2-3; D is ambiguous. V was clipped by 5 bases and J by 2 bases, with 5 bases between them. The CDR3 is made up of 12 amino acids. Germline CDR1 SGHTA, CDR2 FQGNSA. Here the CDR3 reads CASSPDTDTQYF. The CDR3 bases are TGTGCCAGCAGCCCAGACACAGATACGCAGTATTTT. Full variable domain (outside the CDR3, taken from reference TRBV7-2 and TRBJ2-3): GAGVSQSPSNKVTEKGKDVELRCDPISGHTALYWYRQSLGQGLEFLIYFQGNSAPDKSGLPSDRFSAERTGGSVSTLTIQRTQQEDSAVYLCASSPDTDTQYFGPGTRLTVL.

This clone has more than one count but fewer than ten. The chain recombines TRBV30 with TRBJ1-2; tentatively, D is TRBD1 (5 bases). V lost 3 bases to trimming and J lost 1 base, with 9 bases between them. CDR1 GTSNPN and CDR2 SVGIG come from the germline V gene (reference sequence). The CDR3 length is 13 residues. In DNA, the CDR3 is TGTGCCTGGAGCGAAGACAGTAACTATGGCTACACCTTC. Encoded protein: CAWSEDSNYGYTF. The full variable domain, in which reference TRBV30 and TRBJ1-2 provide the parts outside the CDR3, is SQTIHQWPATLVQPVGSPLSLECTVEGTSNPNLYWYRQAAGRGLQLLFYSVGIGQISSEVPQNLSASRPQDRQFILSSKKLLLSDSGFYLCAWSEDSNYGYTFGSGTRLTVV.

This chain uses TRBV5-4 with TRBJ1-2; 12 positions match TRBD1. Germline CDR1 reads SGHNT; CDR2 reads YYREEE (reference sequence). CDR3 size: 19 residues. V gave up 4 bases and J gave up 2 bases; unmatched junction bases: 15. The CDR3 loop reads CASSRGGTGGLVSNYGYTF. The DNA of the CDR3 is TGTGCCAGCAGCCGGGGGGGGACAGGGGGCTTGGTTTCGAACTATGGCTACACCTTC.